One sample yielded the 12 T cell receptor beta chains listed below, sequenced in a study of blood T cell repertoires in COVID-19. Clones were sequenced by immunoSEQ multiplex PCR, and TCRdb holds only the in-frame ones, with some missing. Of around 260,000 clones listed, around 89% were seen once; the top ten hold around 0.84%. The sample consisted of peripheral blood. The receptors shown here come from a young man with acute or convalescent COVID-19.

This rearrangement joins TRBV28 to TRBJ1-4; 10 bases map to TRBD1. Germline V gene sequence: CDR1 MDHEN, CDR2 SYDVKM. The CDR3 covers 13 residues. V lost 6 bases to trimming and J lost 11 bases; unmatched junction nucleotides: 6. CDR3 sequence reads: CASRGTGVRKLFF. The DNA for the CDR3 is TGTGCCAGCAGGGGGACAGGGGTTAGGAAACTGTTTTTT.

The count of this clone is one. This rearrangement joins TRBV29-1 to TRBJ2-5, with D possibly TRBD1 on 5 matching bases. Germline CDR1 and CDR2: SQVTM and ANQGSEA. This CDR3 spans 13 amino acids. V was trimmed by 1 base and J by 9 bases, leaving 15 bases between them. The CDR3 nucleotides are TGCAGCGTTGAAGGACAGCTATCTACGGCCCAGTACTTC. Translating gives CSVEGQLSTAQYF.

J is TRBJ2-7 and V is TRBV30, with 7 nucleotides matching TRBD1. CDR3 length equals 14 residues. J lost 0 bases, V lost 2 bases, and 4 bases had no gene match. Germline V gene lookup returns CDR1 GTSNPN and CDR2 SVGIG (reference sequence). In DNA, the CDR3 is TGTGCCTGGAGTATAGGGGGCGCCTCCTACGAGCAGTACTTC. Translation gives CAWSIGGASYEQYF.

This chain connects TRBV11-3 to TRBJ1-1, with TRBD1 as a possible D gene (6 bases). The CDR3 length is 13 residues. With 6 bases removed from V and 1 base from J, the gap between germline ends came to 9 bases. CDR1 is SGHNT, CDR2 YENEEA, per germline. CDR3 sequence: CASSRGTNTEAFF. The CDR3 DNA reads as TGTGCCAGCAGTAGGGGGACGAACACTGAAGCTTTCTTT.

This chain joins TRBV5-4 and TRBJ1-4; 8 bases line up with TRBD1. V shed 4 bases and J 3 bases; nucleotides not matched to a gene: 5. This CDR3 has 15 amino acids. Germline CDR1 reads SGHNT; CDR2 reads YYREEE (reference sequence). CDR3: CASSLRTGSNEKLFF. The CDR3 DNA is TGTGCCAGCAGCCTTCGGACAGGGTCTAATGAAAAACTGTTTTTT.

This clone showed up just a few times. The rearrangement uses TRBV6-5 and TRBJ2-7; possibly TRBD2 for D (6 bases). The CDR3 is made up of 14 amino acids. Germline V gene lookup returns CDR1 MNHEY and CDR2 SVGAGI. Trimming removed 3 bases from V and 6 bases from J, with 15 bases in between. CDR3 bases: TGTGCCAGCAGTTATACGGGGGTCCCCGGCGAGCAGTACTTC. This translates into CASSYTGVPGEQYF.

With regard to this clone: The same CDR3 arises from other DNA sequences in this sample as well. This rearrangement joins TRBV5-1 to TRBJ2-2; 7 bases align to TRBD1. The length of the CDR3 is 15 residues. Per germline, CDR1 SGHRS and CDR2 YFSETQ. V was clipped by 3 bases and J by 0 bases; unmatched bases: 2. Here the CDR3 reads CASSSGTANTGELFF. The CDR3 DNA reads as TGCGCCAGCAGCTCCGGGACAGCGAACACCGGGGAGCTGTTTTTT.

The chain links TRBV11-2 to TRBJ1-2; weak D call: TRBD1 (6 bases). Trimming took 5 bases from V and 4 from J, leaving 14 bases between them. Per the germline V gene, CDR1 is SGHAT and CDR2 is FQNNGV. The CDR3 extends over 14 amino acids. The CDR3 loop reads CASSPPGHLYGYTF. CDR3 bases: TGTGCCAGCAGCCCTCCGGGACACCTCTATGGCTACACCTTC.

The V call is TRBV6-2 or TRBV6-3, the J call TRBJ1-1; D possibly corresponds to TRBD1 (6 bases). The CDR3 contains 13 residues. The germline V gene encodes CDR1 MNHEY and CDR2 SVGEGT. V was pared by 7 bases and J by 11 bases, with 20 bases between. CDR3 sequence reads: CASTPDRSRVAFF. CDR3 coding DNA: TGTGCCAGCACCCCCGACAGGTCTCGGGTGGCTTTCTTT.

This clone came up a few times. The rearrangement links TRBV7-8 to TRBJ2-1; 12 bases are a match to TRBD2. V lost 2 bases, J lost 7 bases, and 6 bases stayed unmatched. CDR3 length equals 16 residues. Germline V gene lookup returns CDR1 SGHVS and CDR2 FQNEAQ. The CDR3 is CASSLPTSGRGNEQFF. The CDR3 bases are TGTGCCAGCAGCTTACCGACTAGCGGGAGAGGAAATGAGCAGTTCTTC.

The chain couples TRBV6-1 to TRBJ1-6, with a weak D call TRBD1 (6 bases). V lost 0 bases, J lost 9 bases, and 9 bases lay in between. Per the germline V gene, CDR1 is MNHNS and CDR2 is SASEGT. The CDR3 extends over 14 amino acids. The DNA for the CDR3 is TGTGCCAGCAGTGAAGCGGGGGCCAGTTCACCCCTCCACTTT. Its translation is CASSEAGASSPLHF.

V and J are TRBV14 and TRBJ1-1; D may be TRBD1 (5 bases). Germline-derived CDR1 and CDR2 are SGHDN and FVKESK. The CDR3 totals 13 residues. Trimming left V 3 bases short and J 9 bases short, with 14 bases between. This chain's CDR3 is CASSHTRQTQAFF. The CDR3 DNA sequence: TGTGCCAGCAGCCATACCCGACAGACTCAAGCTTTCTTT.